This T cell receptor (beta chain) was captured in a study of circulating and synovial CD4+ cells in juvenile arthritis. Patients with active juvenile idiopathic arthritis donated these samples. General study points: Circulating pathogenic-like and bulk T cells looked alike by Vbeta family usage. Bulk blood CD4 repertoires were more diverse than these.

Trimming pared 4 bases from V and 1 base from J, leaving 8 bases between. This CDR3 is built from 14 residues. Germline assignment: CDR1 MNHNS and CDR2 SASEGT. Concerning this clone itself: What it binds is unknown.

TCRdb keeps only in-frame clones here, not all; method: immunoSEQ multiplex PCR. The sample carries over 30,000 clones, nearly 95% recorded once. Input material: CD4+ T cells from blood. The TCR comes from a human donor with juvenile idiopathic arthritis. The chain combines TRBV6-1 with TRBJ1-5, with D tentatively TRBD1 (6 bases). DNA for the CDR3: TGTGCCAGCAGTGTAGGACAGAGCAATCAGCCCCAGCATTTT. This translates into CASSVGQSNQPQHF.